These 19 T cell receptor beta chains were all obtained from the same sample, sequenced in a study of blood T cell repertoires in COVID-19 (dated by TCRdb to between 2020 and 2021). The library came from the immunoSEQ multiplex PCR assay. The immuneACCESS repertoire file appears here via TCRdb, limited to in-frame rearrangements. These files lack a portion of the clones; in checked studies, under half of the deficit traces to unresolved V genes, and the cause of the others is not known. This sample holds a few hundred thousand clones; around 87% were observed only once. About 2.1% of the sample is in the top ten clones. Material for sequencing was peripheral blood. The receptors were sampled from a woman in her fifties or sixties with acute or convalescent COVID-19.

V is TRBV7-3 and J is TRBJ2-1; maybe TRBD2 (6 bases). Germline V gives CDR1 SGHTA, CDR2 FQGTGA. Trimming shortened V by 5 bases and J by 8 bases, and 10 bases separated the two germline ends. The CDR3 is made up of 12 amino acids. The CDR3 protein is CASSLGGDEQFF. The CDR3 region has the DNA TGTGCCAGCAGCCTGGGCGGGGATGAGCAGTTCTTC.

Only a few counts were recorded for this clone. V and J are TRBV5-4 and TRBJ1-1, with TRBD1 as a possible D gene (6 bases). CDR3 size: 13 residues. CDR1 and CDR2 from the germline V gene are SGHNT and YYREEE (reference sequence). V dropped 5 bases and J dropped 4 bases, with 12 bases sitting between them. The CDR3 DNA follows: TGTGCCAGCAGTCCTAACAGGGCCACTGAAGCTTTCTTT. It encodes CASSPNRATEAFF.

V and J are TRBV6-5 and TRBJ1-6; D might be TRBD1 (5 bases). This CDR3 is built from 13 residues. CDR1 MNHEY and CDR2 SVGAGI come from the germline V gene. V lost 8 bases and J lost 9, with 14 bases in between. In DNA form, the CDR3 reads TGTGCCAGCTCGTTGGGGGGATCTTCACCCCTCCACTTT. Residues: CASSLGGSSPLHF.

The genes are TRBV19 and TRBJ1-2, with 7 bases fitting TRBD1. CDR1 and CDR2 from the germline V gene are LNHDA and SQIVND (reference sequence). J lost 0 bases, V lost 5 bases, and 3 bases had no gene match. This CDR3 is 14 amino acids long. The CDR3, as DNA: TGTGCCAGTAGTGTCGGGACAGCTAACTATGGCTACACCTTC. Translated: CASSVGTANYGYTF.

The chain has TRBV4-1 and TRBJ1-2; tentative D call: TRBD1 (6 bases). V gave up 3 bases and J gave up 11 bases, with 22 bases separating them. The CDR3 consists of 15 residues. Germline V gene data show CDR1 as MGHRA and CDR2 as YSYEKL. CDR3 sequence (DNA): TGCGCCAGCAGCCAGAGGGGCGACAGGAGCAAAAGGTACACCTTC. It codes for CASSQRGDRSKRYTF.

V usage is TRBV28 and J usage is TRBJ1-6; 7 nucleotides align to TRBD1. CDR3 size: 13 residues. The V gene's germline CDR1 is MDHEN and CDR2 SYDVKM. V lost 6 bases and J lost 10; bases outside the gene matches: 6. The CDR3 protein is CASSPTGTSPLHF. The CDR3 bases are TGTGCCAGCAGCCCGACAGGGACCTCACCCCTCCACTTT.

V usage is TRBV5-8 and J usage is TRBJ1-1; D might be TRBD1 (6 bases). Germline values: CDR1 SGHTS, CDR2 YDEGEE. This CDR3 has 14 amino acids. Trimming left V 4 bases short and J 5 bases short, with 15 bases between. CDR3 region: CASSHRDIGTEAFF. The CDR3 DNA reads as TGTGCCAGCAGCCACCGGGACATCGGAACTGAAGCTTTCTTT.

CDR3 bases: TGTGCCAGCAGCCGACTAGCGGGATACGGCACAGATACGCAGTATTTT. Protein product: CASSRLAGYGTDTQYF. The rearrangement links TRBV2 to TRBJ2-3, with 11 nucleotides matching TRBD2. The CDR3 is 16 amino acids. Germline values: CDR1 SNHLY, CDR2 FYNNEI. V was pared by 6 bases and J by 1 base, with 6 bases of the junction left unmatched.

The chain uses TRBV6-1 and TRBJ2-7; TRBD2 matches 8 bases. Germline V CDR1 and CDR2: MNHNS, SASEGT. Unmatched junction bases numbered 11, after V lost 3 bases and J lost 4 bases. The CDR3 spans 16 residues. The CDR3 sequence: CASSDVLRSGGYEQYF. CDR3 DNA sequence: TGTGCCAGCAGTGACGTGTTGCGAAGCGGGGGTTACGAGCAGTACTTC.

Written as DNA, the CDR3 is TGTGCCAGCAGTTGGGGGGTGAACAATCAGCCCCAGCATTTT. Protein sequence: CASSWGVNNQPQHF. The rearrangement links TRBV6-2 or TRBV6-3 to TRBJ1-5; D perhaps matches TRBD1 (5 bases). CDR1 is MNHEY, CDR2 SVGEGT, per germline. Between the trimmed V and J ends, which lost 4 bases and 3 bases, there was a span of 10 bases. The CDR3 sequence is 14 residues long.

The chain recombines TRBV4-2 with TRBJ2-1, with 11 bases that match TRBD1. Germline lookup yields CDR1 LGHNA and CDR2 YNFKEQ. The CDR3 consists of 14 residues. Trimming removed 1 base from V and 10 bases from J; junction bases left unmatched: 3. The CDR3 protein is CASSQGDRGTEQFF. CDR3 DNA sequence: TGTGCCAGCAGCCAAGGGGACAGGGGGACGGAGCAGTTCTTC.

The chain employs TRBV10-3 and TRBJ1-2, with D possibly matching TRBD1 (5 bases). The CDR3 extends over 18 amino acids. The ends were cut back, 2 bases at V and 4 bases at J, with 23 bases in the middle. The V gene's germline CDR1 is ENHRY and CDR2 SYGVKD. The CDR3 loop is CAISESGGGEGTSYGYTF. CDR3 nucleotides: TGTGCCATCAGTGAGAGCGGCGGGGGGGAAGGGACTTCCTATGGCTACACCTTC.

V and J are TRBV28 and TRBJ1-2; TRBD1 agrees at 9 bases. Germline V gene lookup returns CDR1 MDHEN and CDR2 SYDVKM. The CDR3 is 16 amino acids. V lost 6 bases, J lost 4 bases, and 12 bases stayed unmatched. The CDR3 DNA reads TGTGCCAGCAGACCCCTGGGGACAGGGAATTTCTATGGCTACACCTTC. This codes for CASRPLGTGNFYGYTF.

The gene calls are TRBV9 and TRBJ1-6, with D possibly matching TRBD1 (5 bases). CDR1 is SGDLS, CDR2 YYNGEE, per germline. The V gene lost 0 bases and the J gene lost 0 bases, with 10 bases spanning the gap. CDR3 length: 17 amino acids. The CDR3 DNA sequence: TGTGCCAGCAGCGTAGAGGGTGGGGCCTCCTATAATTCACCCCTCCACTTT. Encoded protein: CASSVEGGASYNSPLHF.

The gene calls are TRBV5-6 and TRBJ2-5; D may be TRBD2 (5 bases). The V and J ends lost 0 bases and 5 bases respectively, with 14 bases between them. In germline, CDR1 is SGHDT, CDR2 YYEEEE. The CDR3 contains 15 residues. This chain's CDR3 is CASSLVYVGEETQYF. CDR3 DNA: TGTGCCAGCAGCTTGGTTTATGTGGGAGAGGAGACCCAGTACTTC.

V is TRBV9 and J is TRBJ1-6, with 8 positions matching TRBD1. V was pared by 5 bases and J by 5 bases, with 3 bases of the junction left unmatched. The CDR3 contains 14 residues. The germline gives CDR1 SGDLS, CDR2 YYNGEE. The CDR3 sequence is CASRTGEHNSPLHF. In nucleotides, the CDR3 is TGTGCCAGCAGGACAGGGGAACATAATTCACCCCTCCACTTT. Filled out from reference TRBV9 and TRBJ1-6, the complete variable domain reads DSGVTQTPKHLITATGQRVTLRCSPRSGDLSVYWYQQSLDQGLQFLIQYYNGEERAKGNILERFSAQQFPDLHSELNLSSLELGDSALYFCASRTGEHNSPLHFGNGTRLTVT.

J is TRBJ2-7 and V is TRBV24-1; D gene uncertain. The CDR3 has 14 amino acids. CDR1 and CDR2 from the germline V gene are KGHDR and SFDVKD. V gave up 2 bases and J gave up 2 bases, with 9 bases separating them. The chain's CDR3 is CATSDSPPAYEQYF. The CDR3 region has the DNA TGTGCCACCAGTGATTCCCCCCCAGCCTACGAGCAGTACTTC.

This clone has just one count. CDR3 protein: CASSLDVSLKRDNEQFF. The CDR3 DNA reads as TGTGCCAGCAGCCTTGACGTAAGCTTAAAGAGGGACAATGAGCAGTTCTTC. This chain connects TRBV3-1 (or the pseudogene TRBV3-2) to TRBJ2-1; D is possibly TRBD2 (5 bases). Deletions cut 4 bases from V and 5 bases from J, with 21 bases between. This CDR3 is built from 17 residues. Germline V gene data show CDR1 as LGHDT and CDR2 as YNNKEL (reference sequence).

The chain carries TRBV6-6 and TRBJ1-5; 9 positions match TRBD1. In germline, CDR1 is MNHNY, CDR2 SVGAGI (reference sequence). This CDR3 comprises 14 residues. Germline trimming cut 6 bases from V and 5 bases from J; bases unmatched to any gene: 5. The CDR3 sequence: CASSFRQGDQPQHF. For the CDR3, the DNA is TGTGCCAGCAGCTTCAGACAGGGGGATCAGCCCCAGCATTTT.